Included here is one T cell receptor beta chain sequence, with context. Its antigen is as yet unknown. These data belong to a study of shared clonotypes between healthy human individuals. Overall study results and limits: Memory subsets generally showed smaller estimated richness than naive subsets did.

Original processing methods: Filtering differed since immunoSEQ provided only junctions, with no quality scores. Here immunoSEQ multiplex PCR was the method, and the copy in TCRdb shows in-frame clones only, minus some. That table supplies the V and J calls and clone size; D and trimming were determined from the DNA. The sample has approximately 1,500,000 clones, roughly 95% seen once; the top ten hold approximately 1.2%. V gave up 5 bases and J gave up 0 bases, with 18 bases separating them. This CDR3 comprises 17 residues. The germline V gene encodes CDR1 SGHTA and CDR2 FQGNSA. Donation came from healthy HIV-negative adults that had no recent acute infections or vaccinations.

This chain connects TRBV7-2 to TRBJ2-3; D perhaps matches TRBD2 (6 bases). The sequencing input was naive CD4+ T cells sorted from blood. Subset given: CD45RA+ positively selected. The source is a man aged 30 to 45 in good health. The CDR3 DNA sequence: TGTGCCAGCAGCCGATGGGGTCCTAGCGCGAGCACAGATACGCAGTATTTT. It translates to CASSRWGPSASTDTQYF.